One and the same sample provided the 7 T cell receptor beta chains below, sequenced in a study of OX40 agonist ivuxolimab in advanced cancers. Using immunoSEQ multiplex PCR, the repertoire was profiled, and TCRdb retains in-frame clones only, with some absent. The sample carries about 58,000 clones, around 88% recorded once. The sample consisted of CD4+ or CD8+ T cells sorted from blood, taken in a trial of the OX40 agonist ivuxolimab. The source of these receptors is an adult with an advanced solid tumor such as melanoma, head and neck, liver or kidney cancer.

The chain joins TRBV28 to TRBJ2-3; no clear D gene. Germline V gene lookup returns CDR1 MDHEN and CDR2 SYDVKM. The CDR3 length is 14 residues. V lost 7 bases, J lost 2 bases, and 13 bases lay in between. DNA for the CDR3: TGTGCCAGCAAACTACCGGGTTCCACAGATACGCAGTATTTT. Amino acids: CASKLPGSTDTQYF.

This rearrangement joins TRBV18 to TRBJ2-1; a weak D match, TRBD2 (6 bases). Germline V gene data show CDR1 as KGHSH and CDR2 as LQKENI. CDR3 length equals 14 residues. Trimming stripped 3 bases from V and 1 base from J, with 7 bases between. This CDR3 reads CASSPTRSYNEQFF. In DNA, the CDR3 is TGTGCCAGCTCACCGACTAGGTCCTACAATGAGCAGTTCTTC.

The rearrangement joins TRBV11-2 to TRBJ2-7; TRBD2 aligns across 7 bases. This CDR3 is 16 amino acids long. V was pared by 5 bases and J by 4 bases, with 14 bases of the junction left unmatched. CDR1 and CDR2 (germline): SGHAT, FQNNGV. The CDR3 loop is CASSLWGGTVPYEQYF. The CDR3 DNA reads TGTGCCAGCAGCCTATGGGGAGGGACGGTCCCATACGAGCAGTACTTC.

The J gene is TRBJ2-5, the V gene TRBV7-9; D gene uncertain. The germline V gene encodes CDR1 SEHNR and CDR2 FQNEAQ (reference sequence). This CDR3 contains 16 residues. V was clipped by 2 bases and J by 1 base, with 14 bases between them. The CDR3 coding sequence is TGTGCCAGCAGCTTAAACCCCGGACCTATCCAAGAGACCCAGTACTTC. This translates into CASSLNPGPIQETQYF.

The chain is built from TRBV14 and TRBJ2-1; 7 bases fit TRBD1. With V trimmed by 1 base and J by 12 bases, 6 bases remained unmatched. CDR3 length: 13 amino acids. Germline V gene data show CDR1 as SGHDN and CDR2 as FVKESK. The CDR3 DNA reads TGTGCCAGCAGCCAAGCCGACAGGGTTCGGCAGTTCTTC. The encoded protein is CASSQADRVRQFF.

The chain combines TRBV7-2 with TRBJ2-7; TRBD2 matches 7 bases. The germline gives CDR1 SGHTA, CDR2 FQGNSA. This CDR3 is 15 amino acids long. V was clipped by 5 bases and J by 3 bases; unmatched bases: 10. The CDR3 here is CASSKPGGSGYEQYF. The DNA of the CDR3 is TGTGCCAGCAGCAAGCCGGGAGGTAGCGGCTACGAGCAGTACTTC.

This clone appeared a single time. The chain couples TRBV10-3 to TRBJ1-2; a possible D gene is TRBD1 (5 bases). V was clipped by 7 bases and J by 4 bases, with 16 bases between them. CDR3 length equals 14 residues. The germline CDR1 and CDR2 sequences are ENHRY and SYGVKD. CDR3 residues: CAITSGAQSYGYTF. The CDR3 DNA follows: TGTGCCATCACGTCCGGGGCCCAGTCCTATGGCTACACCTTC.